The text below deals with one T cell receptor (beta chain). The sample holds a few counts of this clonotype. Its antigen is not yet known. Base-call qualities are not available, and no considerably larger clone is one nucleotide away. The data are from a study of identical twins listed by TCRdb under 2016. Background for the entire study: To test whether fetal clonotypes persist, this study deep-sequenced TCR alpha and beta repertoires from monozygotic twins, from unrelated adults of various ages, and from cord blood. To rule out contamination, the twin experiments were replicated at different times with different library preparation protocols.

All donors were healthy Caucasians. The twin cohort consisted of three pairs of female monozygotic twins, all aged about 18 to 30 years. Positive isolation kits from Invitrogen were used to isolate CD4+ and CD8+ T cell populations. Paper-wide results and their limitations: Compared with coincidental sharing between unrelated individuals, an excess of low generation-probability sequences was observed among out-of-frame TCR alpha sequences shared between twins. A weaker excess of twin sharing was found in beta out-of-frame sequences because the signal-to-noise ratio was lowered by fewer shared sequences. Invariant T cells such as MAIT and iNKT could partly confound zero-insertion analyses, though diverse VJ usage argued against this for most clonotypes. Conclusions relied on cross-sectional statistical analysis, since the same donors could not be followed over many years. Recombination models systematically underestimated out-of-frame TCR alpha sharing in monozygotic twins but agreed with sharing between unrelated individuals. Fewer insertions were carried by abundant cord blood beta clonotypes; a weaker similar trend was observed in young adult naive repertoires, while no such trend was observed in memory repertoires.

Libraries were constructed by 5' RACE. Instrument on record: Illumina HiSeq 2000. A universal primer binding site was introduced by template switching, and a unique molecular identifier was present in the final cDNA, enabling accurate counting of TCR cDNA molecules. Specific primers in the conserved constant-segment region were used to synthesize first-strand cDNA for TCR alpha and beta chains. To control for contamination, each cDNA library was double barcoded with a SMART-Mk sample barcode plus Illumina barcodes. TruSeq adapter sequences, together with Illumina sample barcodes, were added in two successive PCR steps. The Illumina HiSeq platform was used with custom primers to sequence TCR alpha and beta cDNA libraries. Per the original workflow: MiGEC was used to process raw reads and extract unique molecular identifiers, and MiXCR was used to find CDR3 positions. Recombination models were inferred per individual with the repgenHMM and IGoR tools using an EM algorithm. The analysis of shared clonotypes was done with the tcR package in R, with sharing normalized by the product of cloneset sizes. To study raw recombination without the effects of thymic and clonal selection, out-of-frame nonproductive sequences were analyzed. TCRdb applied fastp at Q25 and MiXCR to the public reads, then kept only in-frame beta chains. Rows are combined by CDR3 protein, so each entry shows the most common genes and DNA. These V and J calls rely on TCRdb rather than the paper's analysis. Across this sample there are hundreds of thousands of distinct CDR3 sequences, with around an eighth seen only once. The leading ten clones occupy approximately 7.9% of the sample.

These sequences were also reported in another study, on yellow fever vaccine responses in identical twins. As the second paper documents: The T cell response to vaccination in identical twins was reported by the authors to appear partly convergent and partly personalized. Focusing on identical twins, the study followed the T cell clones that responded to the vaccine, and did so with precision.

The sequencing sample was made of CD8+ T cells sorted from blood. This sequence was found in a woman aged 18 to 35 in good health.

The nucleotide sequence reads TGCGCCAGCAGCTTGGACACGTCCTACGAGCAGTACTTC. Its protein is CASSLDTSYEQYF. The chain links TRBV5-1 with TRBJ2-7, with the D gene not clear enough to name. Deletion took 0 bases off V and 1 base off J, with a span of 5 bases between the germline ends. CDR1 and CDR2 (SGHRS, YFSETQ) derive from the germline V gene. The CDR3 runs 13 residues from the cysteine to the phenylalanine. Solely the CDR3 DNA is kept, with 39 bases framed from the first base.